This TCR beta chain is from a study of T cell responses to AZD1222 COVID-19 vaccine. Study conclusions and caveats: Most donors were white British, females outnumbered males, and clonal diversity was possibly underestimated. Only after the peak T cell response were repertoires sampled. Rises in breadth and depth of Spike-specific TCRs came after two AZD1222 doses.

This clone was picked up many times. What it binds is unknown. The repertoire was sequenced with immunoSEQ multiplex PCR; TCRdb's copy has only in-frame clones and lacks some. The repertoire holds some 150,000 clones, with about 92% as singletons. Trimming shortened V by 4 bases and J by 8 bases, and 17 bases separated the two germline ends. Germline V gene data show CDR1 as SEHNR and CDR2 as FQNEAQ (reference sequence). This CDR3 is built from 14 residues. The material was peripheral blood, obtained on day 0 of AZD1222 vaccination. This clonotype was obtained from an adult in good health. V usage is TRBV7-9 and J usage is TRBJ1-2, with no clear D. The CDR3 coding sequence is TGTGCCAGCAGCTCCTCCCGGGCCCTTATGGGCTACACCTTC. Its protein is CASSSSRALMGYTF.